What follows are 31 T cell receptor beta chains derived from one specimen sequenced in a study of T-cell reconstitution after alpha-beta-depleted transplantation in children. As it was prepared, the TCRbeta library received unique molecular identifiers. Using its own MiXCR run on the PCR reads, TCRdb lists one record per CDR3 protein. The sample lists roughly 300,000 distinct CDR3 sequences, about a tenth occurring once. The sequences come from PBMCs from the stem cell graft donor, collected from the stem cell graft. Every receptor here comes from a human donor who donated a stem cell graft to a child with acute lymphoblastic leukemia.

The CDR3 spells CATSRPRTGKPDKAFF. The CDR3 DNA sequence: TGTGCCACCAGCAGACCCAGGACAGGTAAACCTGACAAAGCTTTCTTT. The chain uses TRBV15 and TRBJ1-1; 7 bases map to TRBD1. The V gene end was trimmed by 2 bases and the J gene end by 9 bases; junction bases not matched to a gene: 15. CDR1 LNHNV and CDR2 YYDKDF come from the germline V gene (reference sequence). The CDR3 has 16 residues.

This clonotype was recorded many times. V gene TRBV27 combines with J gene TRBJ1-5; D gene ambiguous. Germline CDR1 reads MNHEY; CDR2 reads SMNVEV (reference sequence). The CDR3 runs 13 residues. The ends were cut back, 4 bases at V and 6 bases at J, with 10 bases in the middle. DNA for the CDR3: TGTGCCAGCAGTTCAGCAGGTATTCAGCCCCAGCATTTT. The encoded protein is CASSSAGIQPQHF.

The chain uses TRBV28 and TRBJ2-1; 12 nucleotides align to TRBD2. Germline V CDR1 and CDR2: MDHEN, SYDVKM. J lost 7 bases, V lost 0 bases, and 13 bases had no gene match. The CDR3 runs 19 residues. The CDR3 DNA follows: TGTGCCAGCAGTTTATGGAGTCCGACTAGCGGGAGTGGGTTGAATGAGCAGTTCTTC. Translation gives CASSLWSPTSGSGLNEQFF.

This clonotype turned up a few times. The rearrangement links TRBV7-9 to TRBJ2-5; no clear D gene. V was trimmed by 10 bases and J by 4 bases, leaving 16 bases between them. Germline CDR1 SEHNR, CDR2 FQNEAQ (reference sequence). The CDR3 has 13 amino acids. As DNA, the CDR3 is TGTGCCACCAGAACCCTGGTTCGAGAGACCCAGTACTTC. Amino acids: CATRTLVRETQYF.

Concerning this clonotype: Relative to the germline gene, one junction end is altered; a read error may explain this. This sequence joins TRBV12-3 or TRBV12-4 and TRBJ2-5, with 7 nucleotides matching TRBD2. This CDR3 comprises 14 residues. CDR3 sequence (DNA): TGTGCCACCAGTTTGACTGGACTAGGCGAGACCCAGTACTTC. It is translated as CATSLTGLGETQYF.

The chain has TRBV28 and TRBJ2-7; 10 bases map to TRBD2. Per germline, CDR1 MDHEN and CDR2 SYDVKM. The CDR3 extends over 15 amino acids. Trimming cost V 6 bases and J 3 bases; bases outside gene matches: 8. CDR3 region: CASSQREGYVYEQYF. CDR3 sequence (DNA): TGTGCCAGCAGCCAGCGGGAGGGGTACGTCTACGAGCAGTACTTC. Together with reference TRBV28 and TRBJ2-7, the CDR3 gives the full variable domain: DVKVTQSSRYLVKRTGEKVFLECVQDMDHENMFWYRQDPGLGLRLIYFSYDVKMKEKGDIPEGYSVSREKKERFSLILESASTNQTSMYLCASSQREGYVYEQYFGPGTRLTVT.

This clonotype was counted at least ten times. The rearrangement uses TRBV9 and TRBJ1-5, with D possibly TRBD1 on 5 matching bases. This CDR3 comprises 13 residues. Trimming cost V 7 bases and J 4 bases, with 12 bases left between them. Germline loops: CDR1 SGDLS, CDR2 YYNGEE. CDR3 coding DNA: TGTGCCAGCGGGGAGGGGCGAAATCAGCCCCAGCATTTT. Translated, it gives CASGEGRNQPQHF.

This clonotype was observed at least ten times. The CDR3 DNA reads as TGTGCCAGCAGTGTTGACAGGGTGGGCGAAAAACTGTTTTTT. This sequence encodes CASSVDRVGEKLFF. The rearrangement uses TRBV27 and TRBJ1-4; 7 bases line up with TRBD1. With V trimmed by 5 bases and J by 8 bases, 8 bases remained unmatched. The V gene's germline CDR1 is MNHEY and CDR2 SMNVEV (reference sequence). The CDR3 loop spans 14 amino acids. The full variable domain, rest sourced from reference TRBV27 and TRBJ1-4, is EAQVTQNPRYLITVTGKKLTVTCSQNMNHEYMSWYRQDPGLGLRQIYYSMNVEVTDKGDVPEGYKVSRKEKRNFPLILESPSPNQTSLYFCASSVDRVGEKLFFGSGTQLSVL.

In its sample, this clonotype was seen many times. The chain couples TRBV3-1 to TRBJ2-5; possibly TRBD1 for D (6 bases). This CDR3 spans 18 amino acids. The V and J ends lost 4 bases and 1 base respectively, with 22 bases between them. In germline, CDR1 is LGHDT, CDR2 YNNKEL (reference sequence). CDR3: CASSPWDTSASFQETQYF. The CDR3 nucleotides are TGTGCCAGCAGCCCCTGGGACACTTCAGCCTCCTTCCAAGAGACCCAGTACTTC.

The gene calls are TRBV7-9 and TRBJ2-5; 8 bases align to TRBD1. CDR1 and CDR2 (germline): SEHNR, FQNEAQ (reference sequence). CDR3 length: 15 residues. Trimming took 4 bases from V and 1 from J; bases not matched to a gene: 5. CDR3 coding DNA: TGTGCCAGCAGCTATACAGGGGGGCGCCAAGAGACCCAGTACTTC. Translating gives CASSYTGGRQETQYF.

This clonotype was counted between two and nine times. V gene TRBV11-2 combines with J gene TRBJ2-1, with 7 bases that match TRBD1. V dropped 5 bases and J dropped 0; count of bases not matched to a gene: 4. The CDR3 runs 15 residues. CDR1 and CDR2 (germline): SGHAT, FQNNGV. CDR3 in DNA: TGTGCCAGCAGCCGGGACAGACCCTCCTACAATGAGCAGTTCTTC. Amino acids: CASSRDRPSYNEQFF.

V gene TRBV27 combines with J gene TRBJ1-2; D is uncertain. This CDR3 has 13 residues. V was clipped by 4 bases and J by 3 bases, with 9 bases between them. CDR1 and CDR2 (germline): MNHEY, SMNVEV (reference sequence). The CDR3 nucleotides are TGTGCCAGCAGTTACCGGGCCCACTATGGCTACACCTTC. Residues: CASSYRAHYGYTF.

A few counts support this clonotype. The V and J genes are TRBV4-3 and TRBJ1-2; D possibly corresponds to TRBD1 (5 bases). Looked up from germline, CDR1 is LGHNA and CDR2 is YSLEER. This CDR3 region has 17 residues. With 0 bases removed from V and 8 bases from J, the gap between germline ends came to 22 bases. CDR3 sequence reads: CASSQDRRPLGGEGYTF. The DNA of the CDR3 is TGCGCCAGCAGCCAAGATCGTCGTCCCCTCGGAGGGGAAGGCTACACCTTC.

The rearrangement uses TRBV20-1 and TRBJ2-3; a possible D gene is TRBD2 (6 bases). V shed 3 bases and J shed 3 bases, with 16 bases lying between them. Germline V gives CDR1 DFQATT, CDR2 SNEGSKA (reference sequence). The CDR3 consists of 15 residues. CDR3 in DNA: TGCAGTGCTAGCACGCCGGGGGATTGGACAGATACGCAGTATTTT. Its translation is CSASTPGDWTDTQYF.

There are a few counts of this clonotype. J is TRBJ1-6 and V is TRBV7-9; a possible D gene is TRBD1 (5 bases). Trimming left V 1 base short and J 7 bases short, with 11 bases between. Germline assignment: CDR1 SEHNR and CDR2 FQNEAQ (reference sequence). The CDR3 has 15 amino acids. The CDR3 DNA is TGTGCCAGCAGCTTAGATATGGGGCGGAATTCACCCCTCCACTTT. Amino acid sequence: CASSLDMGRNSPLHF.

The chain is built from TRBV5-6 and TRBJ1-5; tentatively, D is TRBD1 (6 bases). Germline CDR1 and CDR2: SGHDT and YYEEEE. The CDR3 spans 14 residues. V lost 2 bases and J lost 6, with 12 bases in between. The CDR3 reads CASSFKGDPQPQHF. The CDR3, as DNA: TGTGCCAGCAGCTTCAAGGGGGATCCTCAGCCCCAGCATTTT. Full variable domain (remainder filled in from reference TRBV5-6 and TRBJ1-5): DAGVTQSPTHLIKTRGQQVTLRCSPKSGHDTVSWYQQALGQGPQFIFQYYEEEERQRGNFPDRFSGHQFPNYSSELNVNALLLGDSALYLCASSFKGDPQPQHFGDGTRLSIL.

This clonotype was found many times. The CDR3 is CSVEKGKPYEQYF. The CDR3 DNA reads as TGCAGCGTTGAAAAGGGAAAACCCTACGAGCAGTACTTC. The genes are TRBV29-1 and TRBJ2-7, with D hard to call. Germline-derived CDR1 and CDR2 are SQVTM and ANQGSEA. V lost 2 bases and J 2 bases, leaving 10 bases between the germline ends. The CDR3 contains 13 residues.

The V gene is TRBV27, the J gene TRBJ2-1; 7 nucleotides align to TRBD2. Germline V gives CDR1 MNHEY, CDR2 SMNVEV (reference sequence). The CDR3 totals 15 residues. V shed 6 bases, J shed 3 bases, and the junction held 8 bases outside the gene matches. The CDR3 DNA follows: TGTGCCAGCAGACACCAGACTAGCCTCTACAATGAGCAGTTCTTC. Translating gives CASRHQTSLYNEQFF.

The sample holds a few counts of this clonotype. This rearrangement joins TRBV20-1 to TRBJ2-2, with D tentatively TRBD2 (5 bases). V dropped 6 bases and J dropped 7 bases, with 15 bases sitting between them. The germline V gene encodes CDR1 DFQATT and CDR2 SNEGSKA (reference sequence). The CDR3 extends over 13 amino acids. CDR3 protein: CSAPGLGSGELFF. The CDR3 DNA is TGCAGTGCCCCAGGACTTGGGAGCGGGGAGCTGTTTTTT.

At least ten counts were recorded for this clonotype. The CDR3 sequence is CSASTGDTEAFF. In DNA, the CDR3 is TGCAGTGCTTCGACGGGAGACACTGAAGCTTTCTTT. The V gene is TRBV20-1, the J gene TRBJ1-1; D uncertain. V shed 5 bases and J shed 3 bases, with 10 bases lying between them. The CDR3 is made up of 12 amino acids. Germline CDR1 and CDR2: DFQATT and SNEGSKA (reference sequence).

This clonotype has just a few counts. The CDR3 loop reads CASSFRFVAGELFF. The CDR3 DNA follows: TGTGCCAGCAGCTTTCGCTTTGTCGCCGGGGAGCTGTTTTTT. This chain connects TRBV7-8 to TRBJ2-2; D not resolved. The CDR3 loop spans 14 amino acids. Germline-derived CDR1 and CDR2 are SGHVS and FQNEAQ. Trimming removed 3 bases at V and 6 bases at J, with 11 bases between.

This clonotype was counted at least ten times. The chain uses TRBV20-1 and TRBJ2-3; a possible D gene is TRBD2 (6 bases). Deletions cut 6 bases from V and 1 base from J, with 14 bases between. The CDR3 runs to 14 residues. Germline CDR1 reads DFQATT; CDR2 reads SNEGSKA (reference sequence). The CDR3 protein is CSAGDFAGTDTQYF. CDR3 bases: TGCAGTGCGGGGGACTTCGCGGGCACAGATACGCAGTATTTT.

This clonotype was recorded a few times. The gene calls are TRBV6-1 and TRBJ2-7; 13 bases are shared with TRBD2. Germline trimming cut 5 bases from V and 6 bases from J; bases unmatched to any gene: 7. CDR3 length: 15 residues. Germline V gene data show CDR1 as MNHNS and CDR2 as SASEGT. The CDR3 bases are TGTGCCAGCAGTATTCGGACTAGCGGGAGCGGCGAGCAGTACTTC. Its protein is CASSIRTSGSGEQYF.

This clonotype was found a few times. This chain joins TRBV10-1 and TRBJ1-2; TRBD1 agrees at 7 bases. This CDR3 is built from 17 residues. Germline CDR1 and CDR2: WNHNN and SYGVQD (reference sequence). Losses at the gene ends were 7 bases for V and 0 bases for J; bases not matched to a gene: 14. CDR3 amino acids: CASTSRQGRSPNYGYTF. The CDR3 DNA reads TGCGCCAGCACCTCTAGACAGGGTAGGAGCCCTAACTATGGCTACACCTTC.

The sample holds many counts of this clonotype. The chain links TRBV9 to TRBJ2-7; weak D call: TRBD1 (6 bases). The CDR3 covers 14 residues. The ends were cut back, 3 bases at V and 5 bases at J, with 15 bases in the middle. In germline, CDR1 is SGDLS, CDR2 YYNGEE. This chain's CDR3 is CASSATGTLDEQYF. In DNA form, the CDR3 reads TGTGCCAGCAGCGCAACCGGGACACTTGACGAGCAGTACTTC.

CDR3 sequence: CASSVESRSEQYF. CDR3 in DNA: TGTGCCAGCAGCGTAGAGAGTCGCTCCGAGCAGTACTTC. The chain combines TRBV9 with TRBJ2-7, with unresolved D. Germline CDR1 and CDR2: SGDLS and YYNGEE. Trimming shortened V by 0 bases and J by 6 bases, and 10 bases separated the two germline ends. This CDR3 is built from 13 residues.

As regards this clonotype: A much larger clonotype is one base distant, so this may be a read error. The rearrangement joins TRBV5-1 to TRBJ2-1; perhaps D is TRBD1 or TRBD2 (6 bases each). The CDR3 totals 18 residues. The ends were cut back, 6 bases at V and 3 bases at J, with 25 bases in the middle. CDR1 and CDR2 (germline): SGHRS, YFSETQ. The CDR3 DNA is TGCGCCAGCACCCCGTCCTCAGCCCCGGGGGCTGGCTACAATGAGCAGTTCTTC. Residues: CASTPSSAPGAGYNEQFF. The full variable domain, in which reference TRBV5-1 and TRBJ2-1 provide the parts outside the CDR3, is KAGVTQTPRYLIKTRGQQVTLSCSPISGHRSVSWYQQTPGQGLQFLFEYFSETQRNKGNFPGRFSGRQFSNSRSEMNVSTLELGDSALYLCASTPSSAPGAGYNEQFFGPGTRLTVL.

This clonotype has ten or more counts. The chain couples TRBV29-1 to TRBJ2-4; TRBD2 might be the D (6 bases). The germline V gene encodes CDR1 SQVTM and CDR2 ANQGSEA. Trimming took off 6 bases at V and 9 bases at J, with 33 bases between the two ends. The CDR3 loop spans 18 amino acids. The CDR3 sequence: CSVTLPTQVRAYGSIQYF. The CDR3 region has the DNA TGCAGCGTCACCCTGCCCACACAGGTGCGGGCTTACGGGAGCATTCAGTACTTC. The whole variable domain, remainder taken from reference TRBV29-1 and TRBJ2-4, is SAVISQKPSRDICQRGTSLTIQCQVDSQVTMMFWYRQQPGQSLTLIATANQGSEATYESGFVIDKFPISRPNLTFSTLTVSNMSPEDSSIYLCSVTLPTQVRAYGSIQYFGAGTRLSVL.

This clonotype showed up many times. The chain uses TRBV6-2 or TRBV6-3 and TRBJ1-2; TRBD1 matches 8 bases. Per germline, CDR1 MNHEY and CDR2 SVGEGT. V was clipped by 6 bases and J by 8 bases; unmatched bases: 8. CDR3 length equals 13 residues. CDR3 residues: CASSRTGREGYTF. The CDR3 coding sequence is TGTGCCAGCAGCCGGACAGGGCGTGAAGGCTACACCTTC.

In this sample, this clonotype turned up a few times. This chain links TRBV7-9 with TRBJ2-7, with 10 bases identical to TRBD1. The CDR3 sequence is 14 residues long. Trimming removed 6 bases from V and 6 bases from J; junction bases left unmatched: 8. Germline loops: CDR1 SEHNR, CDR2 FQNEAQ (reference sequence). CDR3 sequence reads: CASSSTGGRSEQYF. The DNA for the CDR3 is TGTGCCAGCAGTTCGACAGGGGGCAGGTCCGAGCAGTACTTC.

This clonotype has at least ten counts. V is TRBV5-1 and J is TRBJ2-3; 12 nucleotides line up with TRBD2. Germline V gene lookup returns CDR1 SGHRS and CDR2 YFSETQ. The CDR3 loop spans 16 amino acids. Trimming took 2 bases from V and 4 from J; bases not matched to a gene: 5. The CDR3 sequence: CASSLSSGRAADTQYF. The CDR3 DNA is TGCGCCAGCAGCTTATCTAGCGGGAGGGCCGCAGATACGCAGTATTTT.